Sequencing of this T cell receptor (beta chain) was carried out in a study of tumor and adjacent non-tumor tissue in lung cancer. The wider study: Some 3.9 million productive TCRbeta reads were obtained per sample on average.

This clonotype was counted many times. What it binds is not known. RNA was extracted from bulk tissue without any cell sorting. Between August and November 2014, newly diagnosed, chemotherapy-naive lung cancer patients underwent thoracic surgery in China. Study findings and constraints: In normal lung, the top 100 clones were significantly more dominant than in tumor. Compared with tumor, normal lung showed significantly lower TCR diversity.

Three rounds of nested PCR, following a modified ARM-PCR protocol, produced the TCRbeta library. TCRdb called the multiplex PCR reads again in MiXCR, with one record for every CDR3 protein. The sample consists of under 150,000 distinct CDR3 sequences, approximately 72% of them appearing once. The sample consisted of lung tumor tissue. The source of this sequence is a man between 60 and 75 years old with small cell lung cancer.

CDR3 sequence reads: CASSRRVGVQDPYEQYF. DNA for the CDR3: TGCGCCAGCAGCCGTAGGGTGGGGGTCCAGGACCCCTACGAGCAGTACTTC. The chain uses TRBV4-1 and TRBJ2-7; D may match TRBD1 or TRBD2 (5 bases each). There are 17 residues in the CDR3. The germline V gene has CDR1 MGHRA and CDR2 YSYEKL. V was clipped by 4 bases and J by 2 bases, with 21 bases between them.